This TCR beta chain came from a study of blood T cells in healthy people across ages (dated by TCRdb to 2015 to 2017). Background on the whole study: In model experiments, template switching captured about one uniquely barcoded TCR beta cDNA molecule for every two T cells. Using deep sequencing normalized with unique cDNA molecular identifiers, the study measured how TCR beta repertoire diversity changes with age. Four age groups were formed from the donors: young (average about 15 years), middle-aged (around 40), aged (roughly 56) and long-lived (approximately 80). To avoid experimental bias, donors of different ages were spread randomly across the sequencing lanes. For two donors (one aged 18 to 29 and one aged 80 or older), the study analyzed two additional independent replicas of 1 million unique cDNA reads from the same blood draw. Here is what the overall study found, with its caveats: Compared with the aged group, the long-lived group had more naive CD4+ T cells, fewer expanded clones and increased TCR diversity, a pattern suggesting age selection. Since profiling was done on bulk unsorted PBMCs, naive and antigen-experienced compartments could not be conclusively compared. A strong correlation was found between observed TCR beta diversity and the percentage of naive T cells measured by flow cytometry. Observed TCR beta diversity per million T cells fell roughly linearly with age, and a significant reduction was already apparent by age around 40. Estimates of total diversity based on one million sequenced T cells were considered lower bounds and underestimates. Donor CMV infection status was unknown, potentially confounding age-related changes in expanded clonotypes.

Including cysteine and phenylalanine, the CDR3 has 17 amino acids. Only CDR3 DNA remains: 51 bases, in frame from the first base. According to the germline V gene, CDR1 reads MGHDK and CDR2 reads SYGVNS. Germline trimming amounts to 2 bases on V and 0 bases on J, with 3 as the count of junction bases outside the gene matches. With regard to this clonotype: The antigen it binds to is not known. Base-call qualities are not available, and no considerably larger clone is one nucleotide away.

Library generation was performed with 5' RACE. TCRdb names Illumina HiSeq 2500 as the instrument used. The second PCR ran for about 6 to 11 cycles and used a J-beta primer mix along with a sample-barcoded 5' primer. Each TCR beta cDNA molecule received a unique molecular identifier from a template-switch 5' adaptor carrying 12 random nucleotides. Each sample yielded at least 2.5 million CDR3-containing paired-end reads. First-strand cDNA synthesis was performed from all RNA using the Mint cDNA synthesis kit, with priming by a TRBC-specific oligonucleotide. Following uracil-DNA glycosylase treatment, all cDNA underwent a first 18-cycle PCR with the universal primers M1SS and BC2_uni_R. In the source study's methods: Normalization of each sample was performed by random selection of 1 million high-quality reads, each carrying a distinct molecular identifier. Instead of being binned into consensus sequences, reads that shared molecular identifiers were thrown out. MiTCR, with a Q25 quality threshold and the strictest error-elimination algorithm, was used for CDR3 identification, clonotype clustering and error correction. A nonparametric unseen species model using Euler transformation provided a lower-bound estimate of total TCR beta diversity. The public reads were quality trimmed at Q25 with fastp and then assembled into clones with MiXCR by TCRdb, keeping productive beta chains. Rows with a matching CDR3 protein are joined into one entry that keeps the most common DNA and genes. The V and J calls come from TCRdb's annotation, not from the publication. The sample records approximately 730,000 distinct CDR3 sequences, less than 70% of which are singletons. The top ten hold around 40% of the sample.

Donors were 40 or so systemically healthy Caucasian individuals from Russia aged about 6 to 100 years. Roughly 11 milliliters of peripheral blood were drawn from each donor into EDTA-treated Vacutainer tubes. PBMCs were isolated by Ficoll-Paque density-gradient centrifugation, with at least 6 million obtained per sample. Trizol reagent was used to extract total RNA from the PBMCs, yielding at least 5 micrograms per sample. For every donor, an aliquot of PBMCs went through flow cytometry to measure the percentages of naive CD45RAhigh/CD27high T cells. The sequenced sample consisted of blood. The receptor comes from a man older than 75 in good health. The sequence links TRBV25-1 to TRBJ2-6; TRBD1 aligns with 8 central bases. The bases are TGTGCCAGCAGTGAACGGACAGGGAGCTCTGGGGCCAACGTCCTGACTTTC. Its protein reads: CASSERTGSSGANVLTF.